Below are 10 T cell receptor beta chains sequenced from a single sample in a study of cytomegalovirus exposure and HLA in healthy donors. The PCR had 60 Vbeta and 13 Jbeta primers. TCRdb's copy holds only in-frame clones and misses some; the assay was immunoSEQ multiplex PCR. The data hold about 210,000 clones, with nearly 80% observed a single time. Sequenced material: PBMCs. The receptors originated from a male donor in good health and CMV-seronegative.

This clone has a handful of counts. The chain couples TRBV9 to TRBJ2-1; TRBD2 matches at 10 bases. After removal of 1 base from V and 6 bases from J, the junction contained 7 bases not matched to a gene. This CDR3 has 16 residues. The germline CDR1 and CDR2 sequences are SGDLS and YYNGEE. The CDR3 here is CASSVISAGGGNEQFF. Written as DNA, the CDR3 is TGTGCCAGCAGCGTAATATCAGCGGGGGGGGGCAATGAGCAGTTCTTC.

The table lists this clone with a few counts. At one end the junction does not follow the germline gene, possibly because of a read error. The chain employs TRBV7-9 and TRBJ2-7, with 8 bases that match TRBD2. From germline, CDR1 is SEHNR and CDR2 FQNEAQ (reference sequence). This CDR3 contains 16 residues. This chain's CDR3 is CSSSPRSNSGTYEQYF. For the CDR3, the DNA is TGTTCCAGCAGCCCGAGAAGTAATAGCGGGACCTACGAGCAGTACTTC.

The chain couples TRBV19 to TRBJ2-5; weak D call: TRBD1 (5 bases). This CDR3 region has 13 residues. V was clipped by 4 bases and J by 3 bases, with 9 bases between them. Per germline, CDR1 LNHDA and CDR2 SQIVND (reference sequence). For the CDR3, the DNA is TGTGCCAGTAGTACGGACATGGAAGAGACCCAGTACTTC. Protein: CASSTDMEETQYF.

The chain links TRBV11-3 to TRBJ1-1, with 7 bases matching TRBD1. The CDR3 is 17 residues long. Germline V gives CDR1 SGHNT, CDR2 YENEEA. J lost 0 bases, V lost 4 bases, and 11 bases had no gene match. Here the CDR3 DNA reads TGTGCCAGCAGCTCTCCGGGACAGCCTCAATTGAACACTGAAGCTTTCTTT. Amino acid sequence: CASSSPGQPQLNTEAFF.

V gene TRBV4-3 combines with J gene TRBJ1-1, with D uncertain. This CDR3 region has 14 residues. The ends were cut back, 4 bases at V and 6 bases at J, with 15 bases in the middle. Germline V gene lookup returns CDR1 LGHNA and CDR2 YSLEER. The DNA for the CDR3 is TGCGCCAGCAGCCGTCTACCCGGGGTCTCTGAAGCTTTCTTT. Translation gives CASSRLPGVSEAFF.

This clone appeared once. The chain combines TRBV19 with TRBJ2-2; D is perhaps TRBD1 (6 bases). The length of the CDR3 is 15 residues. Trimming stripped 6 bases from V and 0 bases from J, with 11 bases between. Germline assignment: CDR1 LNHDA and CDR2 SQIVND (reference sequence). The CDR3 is CASSYQGSNTGELFF. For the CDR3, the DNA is TGTGCCAGTAGCTATCAGGGGTCGAACACCGGGGAGCTGTTTTTT.

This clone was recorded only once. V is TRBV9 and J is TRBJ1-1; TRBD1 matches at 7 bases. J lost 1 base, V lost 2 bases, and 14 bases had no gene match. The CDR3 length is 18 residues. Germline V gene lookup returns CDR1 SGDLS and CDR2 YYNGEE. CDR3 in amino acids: CASSVGTGAGPSNTEAFF. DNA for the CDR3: TGTGCCAGCAGCGTCGGAACAGGGGCCGGTCCCTCGAACACTGAAGCTTTCTTT.

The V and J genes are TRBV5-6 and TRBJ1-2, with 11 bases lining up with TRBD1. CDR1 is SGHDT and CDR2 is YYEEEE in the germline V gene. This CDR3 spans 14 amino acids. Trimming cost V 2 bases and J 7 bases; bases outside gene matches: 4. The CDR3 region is CASSFPGQGVGYTF. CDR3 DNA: TGTGCCAGCAGCTTCCCGGGACAGGGGGTTGGCTACACCTTC.

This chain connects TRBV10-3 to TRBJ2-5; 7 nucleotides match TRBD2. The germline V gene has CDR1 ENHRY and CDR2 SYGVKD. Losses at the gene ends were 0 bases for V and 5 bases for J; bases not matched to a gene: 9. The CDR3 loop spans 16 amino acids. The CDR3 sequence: CAISESRLAGGETQYF. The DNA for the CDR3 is TGTGCCATCAGTGAGTCCCGACTAGCCGGGGGTGAGACCCAGTACTTC.

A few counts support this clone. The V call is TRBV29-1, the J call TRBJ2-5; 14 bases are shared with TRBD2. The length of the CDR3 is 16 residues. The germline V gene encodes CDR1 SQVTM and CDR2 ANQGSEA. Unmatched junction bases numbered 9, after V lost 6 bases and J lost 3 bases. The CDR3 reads CSVTSGRARREETQYF. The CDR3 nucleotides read TGCAGCGTGACTAGCGGGAGGGCCCGTCGGGAAGAGACCCAGTACTTC.